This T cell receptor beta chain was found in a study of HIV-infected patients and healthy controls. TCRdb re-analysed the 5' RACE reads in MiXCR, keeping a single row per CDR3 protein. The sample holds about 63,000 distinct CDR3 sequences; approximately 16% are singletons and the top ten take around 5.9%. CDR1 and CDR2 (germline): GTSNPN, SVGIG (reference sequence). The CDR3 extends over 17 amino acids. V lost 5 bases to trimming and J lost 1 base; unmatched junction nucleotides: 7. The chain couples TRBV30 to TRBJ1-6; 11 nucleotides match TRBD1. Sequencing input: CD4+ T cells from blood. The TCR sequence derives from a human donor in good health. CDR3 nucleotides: TGTGCCTGGCGGCCGGGACAGGGGGGATCCTATAATTCACCCCTCCACTTT. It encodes CAWRPGQGGSYNSPLHF.